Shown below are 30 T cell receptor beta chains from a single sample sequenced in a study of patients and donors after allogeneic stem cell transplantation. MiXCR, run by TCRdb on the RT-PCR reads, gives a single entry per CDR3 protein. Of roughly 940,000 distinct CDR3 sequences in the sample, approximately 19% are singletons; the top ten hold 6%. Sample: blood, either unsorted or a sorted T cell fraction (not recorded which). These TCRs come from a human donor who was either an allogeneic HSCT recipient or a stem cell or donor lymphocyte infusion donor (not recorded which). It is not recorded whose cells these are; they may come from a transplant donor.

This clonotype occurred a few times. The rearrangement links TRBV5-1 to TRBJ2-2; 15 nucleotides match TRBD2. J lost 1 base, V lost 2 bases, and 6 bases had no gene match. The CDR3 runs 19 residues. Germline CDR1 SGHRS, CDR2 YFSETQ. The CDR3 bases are TGCGCCAGCAGCTTCCCCGGGACTAGCGGGGGGAGGAACACCGGGGAGCTGTTTTTT. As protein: CASSFPGTSGGRNTGELFF.

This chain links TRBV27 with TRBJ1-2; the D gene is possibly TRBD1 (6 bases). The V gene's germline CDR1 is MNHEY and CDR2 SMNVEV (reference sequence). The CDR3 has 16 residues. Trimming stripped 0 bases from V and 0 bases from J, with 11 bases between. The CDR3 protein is CASSLSGGAPNYGYTF. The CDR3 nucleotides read TGTGCCAGCAGTTTATCGGGGGGGGCTCCTAACTATGGCTACACCTTC.

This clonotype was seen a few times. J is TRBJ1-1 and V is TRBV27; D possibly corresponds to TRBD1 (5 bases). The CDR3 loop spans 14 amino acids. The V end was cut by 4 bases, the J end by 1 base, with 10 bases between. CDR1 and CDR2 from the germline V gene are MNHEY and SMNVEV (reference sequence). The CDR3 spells CASSYGAQNTEAFF. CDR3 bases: TGTGCCAGCAGTTACGGGGCCCAGAACACTGAAGCTTTCTTT.

DNA of the CDR3: TGTGCCAGCAGTTTTTGGGGGGCGATTGCAGATACGCAGTATTTT. Amino acids: CASSFWGAIADTQYF. The rearrangement uses TRBV27 and TRBJ2-3; D is perhaps TRBD1 or TRBD2 (6 bases each). Germline V gene data show CDR1 as MNHEY and CDR2 as SMNVEV (reference sequence). Trimming cost V 3 bases and J 4 bases, with 14 bases left between them. This CDR3 region has 15 residues.

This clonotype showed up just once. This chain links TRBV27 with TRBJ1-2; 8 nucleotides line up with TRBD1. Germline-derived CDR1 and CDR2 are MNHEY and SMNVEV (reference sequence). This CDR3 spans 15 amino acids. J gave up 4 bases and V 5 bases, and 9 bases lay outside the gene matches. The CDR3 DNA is TGTGCCAGCAGTAAAGAGCCAGGGGGCGCCTATGGCTACACCTTC. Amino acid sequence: CASSKEPGGAYGYTF.

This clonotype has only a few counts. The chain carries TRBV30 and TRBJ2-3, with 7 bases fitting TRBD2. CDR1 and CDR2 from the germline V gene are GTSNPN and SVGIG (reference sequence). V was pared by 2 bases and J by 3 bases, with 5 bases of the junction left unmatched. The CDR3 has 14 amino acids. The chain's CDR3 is CAWSRGVGTDTQYF. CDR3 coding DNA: TGTGCCTGGAGTCGGGGGGTAGGGACAGATACGCAGTATTTT.

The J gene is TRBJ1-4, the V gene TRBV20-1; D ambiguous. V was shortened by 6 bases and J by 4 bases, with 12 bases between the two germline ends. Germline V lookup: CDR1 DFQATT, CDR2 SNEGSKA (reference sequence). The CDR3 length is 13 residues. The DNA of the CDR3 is TGCAGTGCAAGGACGGACGGTAATGAAAAACTGTTTTTT. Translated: CSARTDGNEKLFF.

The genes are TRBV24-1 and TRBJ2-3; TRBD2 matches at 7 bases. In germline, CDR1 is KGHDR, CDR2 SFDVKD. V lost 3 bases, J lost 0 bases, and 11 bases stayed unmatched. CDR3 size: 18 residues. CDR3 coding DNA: TGTGCCACCAGTGATAACCCGGGACTACCTTTGAGCACAGATACGCAGTATTTT. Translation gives CATSDNPGLPLSTDTQYF.

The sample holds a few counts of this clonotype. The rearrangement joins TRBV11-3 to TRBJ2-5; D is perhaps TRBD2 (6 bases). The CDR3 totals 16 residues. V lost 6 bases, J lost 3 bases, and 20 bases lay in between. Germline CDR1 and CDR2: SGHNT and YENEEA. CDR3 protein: CASRNLGKGGEETQYF. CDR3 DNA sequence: TGTGCCAGCAGAAATTTAGGGAAAGGAGGGGAAGAGACCCAGTACTTC.

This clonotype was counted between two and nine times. In DNA, the CDR3 is TGTGCCAGCAGTGAATTAACAAGCTACACCTTC. This translates into CASSELTSYTF. This chain connects TRBV2 to TRBJ1-2; D gene ambiguous. Germline V lookup: CDR1 SNHLY, CDR2 FYNNEI. V was trimmed by 2 bases and J by 9 bases, leaving 7 bases between them. The CDR3 totals 11 residues.

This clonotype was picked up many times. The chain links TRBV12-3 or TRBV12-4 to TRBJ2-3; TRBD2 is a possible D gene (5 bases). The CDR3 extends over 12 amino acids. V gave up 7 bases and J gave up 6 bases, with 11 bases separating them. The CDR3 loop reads CASTSGLDTQYF. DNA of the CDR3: TGTGCCAGCACCTCAGGACTGGATACGCAGTATTTT.

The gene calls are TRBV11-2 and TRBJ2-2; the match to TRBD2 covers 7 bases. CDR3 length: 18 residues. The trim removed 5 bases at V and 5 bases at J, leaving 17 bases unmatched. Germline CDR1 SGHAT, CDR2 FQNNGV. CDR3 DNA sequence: TGTGCCAGCAGCCTCTCCAAGATGGGGGGGAGAGGGACCGGGGAGCTGTTTTTT. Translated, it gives CASSLSKMGGRGTGELFF.

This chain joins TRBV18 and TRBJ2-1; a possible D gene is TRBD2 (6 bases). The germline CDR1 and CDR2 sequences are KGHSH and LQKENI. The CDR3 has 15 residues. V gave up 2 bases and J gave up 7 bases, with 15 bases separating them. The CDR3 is CASSPSASAPNEQFF. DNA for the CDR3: TGTGCCAGCTCACCAAGTGCTAGCGCTCCAAATGAGCAGTTCTTC.

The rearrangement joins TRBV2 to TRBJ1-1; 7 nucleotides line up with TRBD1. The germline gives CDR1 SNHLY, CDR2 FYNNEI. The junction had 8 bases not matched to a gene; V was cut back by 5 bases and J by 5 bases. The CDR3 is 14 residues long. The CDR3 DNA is TGTGCCAGCAGTCGGGGAGCAGGGGGAACTGAAGCTTTCTTT. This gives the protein CASSRGAGGTEAFF.

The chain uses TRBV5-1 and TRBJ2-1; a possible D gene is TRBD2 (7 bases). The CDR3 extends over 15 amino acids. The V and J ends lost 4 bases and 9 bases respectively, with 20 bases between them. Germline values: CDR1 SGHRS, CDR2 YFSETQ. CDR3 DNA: TGCGCCAGCAGCCCGGGGGCGGGAGATCGCGGTGAGCAGTTCTTC. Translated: CASSPGAGDRGEQFF.

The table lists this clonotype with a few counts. The CDR3 DNA follows: TGTGCCAGCAGCAAAGCCCTATACAAAGGCACAGATACGCAGTATTTT. Translated: CASSKALYKGTDTQYF. V is TRBV21-1 and J is TRBJ2-3. TRBV21-1 is described as a pseudogene. The CDR3 has 16 amino acids.

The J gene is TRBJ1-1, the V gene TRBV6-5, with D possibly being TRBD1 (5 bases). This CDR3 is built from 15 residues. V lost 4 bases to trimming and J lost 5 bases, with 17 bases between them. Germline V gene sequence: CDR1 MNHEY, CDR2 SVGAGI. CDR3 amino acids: CASSSSRQGSTEAFF. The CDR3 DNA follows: TGTGCCAGCAGTTCCTCTCGCCAGGGCTCTACTGAAGCTTTCTTT.

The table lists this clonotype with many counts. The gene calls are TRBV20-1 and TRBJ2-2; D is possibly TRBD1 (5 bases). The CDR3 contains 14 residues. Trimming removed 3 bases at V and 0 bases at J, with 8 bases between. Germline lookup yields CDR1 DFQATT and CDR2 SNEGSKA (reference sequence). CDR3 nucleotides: TGCAGTGCTAGCGACAGCGCGAACACCGGGGAGCTGTTTTTT. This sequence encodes CSASDSANTGELFF.

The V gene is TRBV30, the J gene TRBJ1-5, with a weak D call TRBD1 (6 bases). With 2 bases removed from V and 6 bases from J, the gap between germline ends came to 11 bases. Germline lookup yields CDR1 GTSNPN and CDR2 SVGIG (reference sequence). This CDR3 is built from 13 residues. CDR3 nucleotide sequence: TGTGCCTGGAGTACTGGAGGGGGTCAGCCCCAGCATTTT. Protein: CAWSTGGGQPQHF. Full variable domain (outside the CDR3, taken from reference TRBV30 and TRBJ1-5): SQTIHQWPATLVQPVGSPLSLECTVEGTSNPNLYWYRQAAGRGLQLLFYSVGIGQISSEVPQNLSASRPQDRQFILSSKKLLLSDSGFYLCAWSTGGGQPQHFGDGTRLSIL.

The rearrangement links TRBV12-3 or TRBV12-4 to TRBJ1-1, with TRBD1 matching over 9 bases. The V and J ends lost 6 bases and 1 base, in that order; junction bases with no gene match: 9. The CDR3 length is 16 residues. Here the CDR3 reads CASRPDRGGGNTEAFF. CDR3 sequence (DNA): TGTGCCAGCAGACCCGACAGGGGGGGCGGGAACACTGAAGCTTTCTTT.

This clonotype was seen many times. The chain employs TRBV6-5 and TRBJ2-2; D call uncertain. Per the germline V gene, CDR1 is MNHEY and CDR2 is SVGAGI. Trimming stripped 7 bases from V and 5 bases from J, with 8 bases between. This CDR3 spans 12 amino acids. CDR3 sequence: CASIAPTGELFF. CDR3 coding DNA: TGTGCCAGCATAGCCCCTACCGGGGAGCTGTTTTTT.

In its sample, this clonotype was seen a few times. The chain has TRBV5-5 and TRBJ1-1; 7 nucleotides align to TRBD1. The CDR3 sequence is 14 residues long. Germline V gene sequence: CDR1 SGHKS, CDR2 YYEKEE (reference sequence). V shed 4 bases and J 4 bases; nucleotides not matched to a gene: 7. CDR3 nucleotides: TGTGCCAGCAGCGAGCCGGACAGGACCACTGAAGCTTTCTTT. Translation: CASSEPDRTTEAFF.

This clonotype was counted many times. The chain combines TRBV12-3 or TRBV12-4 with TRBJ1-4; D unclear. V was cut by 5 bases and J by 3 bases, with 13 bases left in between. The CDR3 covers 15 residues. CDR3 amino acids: CASSVSRVSNEKLFF. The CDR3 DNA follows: TGTGCCAGCAGTGTCAGCCGGGTCTCTAATGAAAAACTGTTTTTT.

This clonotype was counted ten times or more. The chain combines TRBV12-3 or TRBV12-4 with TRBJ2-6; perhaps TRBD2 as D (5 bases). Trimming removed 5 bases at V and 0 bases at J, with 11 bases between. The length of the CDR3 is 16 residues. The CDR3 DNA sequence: TGTGCCAGCAGTCCCCGGGATTCCTCTGGGGCCAACGTCCTGACTTTC. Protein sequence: CASSPRDSSGANVLTF.

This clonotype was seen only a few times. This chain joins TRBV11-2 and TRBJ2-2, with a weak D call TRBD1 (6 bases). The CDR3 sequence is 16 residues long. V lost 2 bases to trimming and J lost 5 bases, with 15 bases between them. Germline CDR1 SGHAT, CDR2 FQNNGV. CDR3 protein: CASSLPSTGITGELFF. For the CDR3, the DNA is TGTGCCAGCAGCTTACCTAGTACAGGGATAACCGGGGAGCTGTTTTTT.

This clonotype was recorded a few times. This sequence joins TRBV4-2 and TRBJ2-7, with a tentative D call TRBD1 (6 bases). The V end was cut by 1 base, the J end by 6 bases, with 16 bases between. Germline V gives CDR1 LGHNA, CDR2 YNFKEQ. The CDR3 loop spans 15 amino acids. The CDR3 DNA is TGTGCCAGCAGCCAAGGGGGCAGGGGACGGGGCGAGCAGTACTTC. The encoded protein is CASSQGGRGRGEQYF.

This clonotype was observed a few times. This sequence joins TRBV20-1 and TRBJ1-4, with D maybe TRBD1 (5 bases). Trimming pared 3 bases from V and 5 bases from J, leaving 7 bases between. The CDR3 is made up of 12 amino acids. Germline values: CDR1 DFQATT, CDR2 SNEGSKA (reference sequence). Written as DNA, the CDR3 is TGCAGTGCTAGCGGGGGGAATGAAAAACTGTTTTTT. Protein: CSASGGNEKLFF.

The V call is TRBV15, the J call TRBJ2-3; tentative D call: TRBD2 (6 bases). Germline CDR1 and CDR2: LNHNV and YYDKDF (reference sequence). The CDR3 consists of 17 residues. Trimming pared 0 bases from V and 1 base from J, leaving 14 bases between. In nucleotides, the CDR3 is TGTGCCACCAGCAGAGATCCCCGGGACTCACGCACAGATACGCAGTATTTT. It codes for CATSRDPRDSRTDTQYF.

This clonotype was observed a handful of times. The CDR3, as DNA: TGTGCCAGCAGCCCCTCCCTAGTGGTAGCGGGAGAAGAGACCCAGTACTTC. This gives the protein CASSPSLVVAGEETQYF. This sequence joins TRBV7-9 and TRBJ2-5, with 9 bases lining up with TRBD2. The germline V gene has CDR1 SEHNR and CDR2 FQNEAQ (reference sequence). The CDR3 totals 17 residues. The V and J ends lost 5 bases and 3 bases, in that order; junction bases with no gene match: 13.

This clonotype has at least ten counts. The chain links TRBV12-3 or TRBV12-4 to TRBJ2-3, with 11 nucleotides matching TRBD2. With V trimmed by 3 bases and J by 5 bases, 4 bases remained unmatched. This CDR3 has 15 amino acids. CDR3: CASSLPSGGLDTQYF. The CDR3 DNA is TGTGCCAGCAGTTTGCCTAGCGGGGGGCTAGATACGCAGTATTTT.